This T cell receptor beta chain was retrieved from a study of blood T cell repertoires in COVID-19. Overall study: Some COVID-19 samples were acute and others convalescent; all came from the United States, Italy and Spain.

Adults between about 18 and 95 years of age took part from fewer than 30 US areas. V gave up 6 bases and J gave up 7 bases; unmatched junction bases: 5. The CDR3 contains 14 residues. Germline V gives CDR1 SQVTM, CDR2 ANQGSEA. Original processing notes: Amplification of reference gene primers was used by the study to estimate nucleated cell counts. The protocol was immunoSEQ multiplex PCR, while the TCRdb copy is restricted to in-frame clones and leaves out a portion. The V and J calls and clone size were taken over from that table, and D and trimming were inferred from the DNA. The sample holds roughly 160,000 clones, roughly 80% seen once.

Material for sequencing was PBMCs or T cells enriched from blood (not recorded which). The V gene is TRBV29-1, the J gene TRBJ2-1, with 14 bases aligning to TRBD2. The origin of this receptor is a middle-aged woman with acute COVID-19. As DNA, the CDR3 is TGCAGCGTGCGGACTAGCGGGAGGTTTAATGAGCAGTTCTTC. It encodes CSVRTSGRFNEQFF.